The clone carrying this TCR beta chain was observed a few times. The final CDR3 position lacks the conserved phenylalanine or tryptophan, pointing to a likely read error. The record originates from a study of CD8+CD57+ T cells in acquired aplastic anemia. Study details: Healthy donors had, on average, around 9.9 million reads for their CD4+ cells.

Both TCR beta VDJ combination and CDR3 sequence profiling were carried out. Genomic DNA was the template for this profiling. Via MiXCR, TCRdb re-called the reads, giving one row per CDR3 protein. This table holds some 130,000 distinct CDR3 sequences, 48% found once. Losses at the gene ends were 2 bases for V and 4 bases for J; bases not matched to a gene: 5. CDR3 length: 15 residues. Germline CDR1 reads DFQATT; CDR2 reads SNEGSKA (reference sequence). The chain carries TRBV20-1 and TRBJ2-5, with 12 bases identical to TRBD2. The sequenced sample was sorted CD4+, CD8+, or CD8+CD57+ T cells (not recorded which) from PBMCs. The sequence came from a human donor in good health, serving as a control. The CDR3, as DNA: TGCAGTGCTAGAACACTAGCGGGGGGCCGAGAGACCCAGTACGTC. Its translation: CSARTLAGGRETQYV.